These 2 T cell receptor beta chains share one sample of origin, sequenced in a study of blood T cell repertoires in COVID-19. Sequencing was performed with immunoSEQ multiplex PCR; in TCRdb, only in-frame clones are kept and a portion is missing. The sample includes 20,000 to 25,000 clones, around 90% seen only once; the top ten take approximately 5.8%. The sequenced sample consisted of peripheral blood. The receptors shown here come from a woman older than 75 with active COVID-19.

This chain's CDR3 is CASSHQDSSYEQYF. The CDR3 DNA is TGCGCCAGCAGCCATCAGGACAGCTCCTACGAGCAGTACTTC. V usage is TRBV4-1 and J usage is TRBJ2-7; weak D call: TRBD1 (6 bases). V was shortened by 3 bases and J by 0 bases, with 9 bases between the two germline ends. Per germline, CDR1 MGHRA and CDR2 YSYEKL. This CDR3 contains 14 residues.

The V and J genes are TRBV10-3 and TRBJ1-2; 10 positions match TRBD1. The CDR3 covers 15 residues. The germline V gene has CDR1 ENHRY and CDR2 SYGVKD. The ends lost 0 bases at V and 7 bases at J; junction bases unmatched: 5. CDR3 loop: CAISESGGQGFGYTF. In DNA, the CDR3 is TGTGCCATCAGTGAGTCTGGGGGACAGGGGTTTGGCTACACCTTC.